Shown below are 6 T cell receptor beta chains from a single sample sequenced in a study of shared clonotypes between healthy human individuals. Measured with immunoSEQ multiplex PCR; TCRdb has only the in-frame clones, and not every one. The repertoire consists of roughly 2.2 million clones, with 85% to 95% occurring once and the leading ten covering around 0.4%. Sequenced sample: naive CD4+ T cells from PBMCs. Subset described: CD45RA+ positively selected. These receptor sequences come from a man between 18 and 29 years old in good health. Some clones in this sample may be carry-over from other donors' samples.

This chain links TRBV28 with TRBJ2-7; no reliable D call. With 3 bases removed from V and 2 bases from J, the gap between germline ends came to 14 bases. Germline CDR1 is MDHEN and CDR2 is SYDVKM. The CDR3 consists of 15 residues. The CDR3 sequence: CASSFETAVTYEQYF. In DNA form, the CDR3 reads TGTGCCAGCAGTTTTGAGACGGCGGTCACCTACGAGCAGTACTTC.

V gene TRBV5-6 combines with J gene TRBJ2-3; 9 nucleotides agree with TRBD2. The CDR3 is 14 amino acids. The J segment lost 4 bases and the V segment lost 3 bases, leaving 3 bases of the junction unmatched. Germline CDR1 SGHDT, CDR2 YYEEEE. The CDR3 here is CASSWGLAADTQYF. Written as DNA, the CDR3 is TGTGCCAGCAGCTGGGGACTAGCCGCAGATACGCAGTATTTT.

For this clone: Other DNA sequences in this specimen translate into the identical CDR3. V gene TRBV6-1 combines with J gene TRBJ2-7; no firm D call. V lost 3 bases and J 0 bases, leaving 6 bases between the germline ends. CDR1 and CDR2 (germline): MNHNS, SASEGT. This CDR3 spans 13 amino acids. The CDR3 DNA reads TGTGCCAGCAGTGACCCCGGCTCCTACGAGCAGTACTTC. Amino acid sequence: CASSDPGSYEQYF.

The chain links TRBV5-1 to TRBJ1-2; the match to TRBD1 covers 7 bases. The CDR3 has 13 residues. CDR1 and CDR2 (germline): SGHRS, YFSETQ. The ends lost 4 bases at V and 3 bases at J; junction bases unmatched: 3. CDR3 nucleotide sequence: TGCGCCAGCAGCCACAGGGGCGACTATGGCTACACCTTC. It is translated as CASSHRGDYGYTF. Full variable domain (remainder filled in from reference TRBV5-1 and TRBJ1-2): KAGVTQTPRYLIKTRGQQVTLSCSPISGHRSVSWYQQTPGQGLQFLFEYFSETQRNKGNFPGRFSGRQFSNSRSEMNVSTLELGDSALYLCASSHRGDYGYTFGSGTRLTVV.

The chain carries TRBV21-1 and TRBJ2-7; TRBD2 is the table's D call, not checked against the DNA. TRBV21-1 counts as a pseudogene. The CDR3 spans 19 residues. Written as DNA, the CDR3 is TGTGCCAGCAGCAGTTGCGTCAAACTAGCGGGGAGTAGGGAGGACGAGCAGTACTTC. Its protein is CASSSCVKLAGSREDEQYF.

This clone has only a few counts. The chain combines TRBV19 with TRBJ1-4; TRBD1 agrees at 7 bases. The CDR3 consists of 15 residues. Germline-derived CDR1 and CDR2 are LNHDA and SQIVND (reference sequence). The V segment lost 5 bases and the J segment 8 bases; nucleotides outside the gene matches: 11. For the CDR3, the DNA is TGTGCCAGTAGTCTTAACAGGGGCATGAGGGAAAAACTGTTTTTT. Translating gives CASSLNRGMREKLFF.